These 7 T cell receptor beta chains came from one sample sequenced in a study of blood T cell repertoires in COVID-19 (dated by TCRdb to about 2020). Library preparation used the immunoSEQ multiplex PCR assay. The clones in this table, taken by TCRdb from immuneACCESS, are in-frame only. Not every clone is retained; where verified, under half of the shortfall comes from an unresolved V gene, and the cause of the rest is unknown. This sample lists over 130,000 clones; under 85% were detected once. Approximately 1.8% of the sample is in the top ten clones. Sequenced: PBMCs or T cells enriched from blood (not recorded which). The receptors stem from a woman between 18 and 30 years old who had been exposed to COVID-19.

The chain joins TRBV3-1 (or the pseudogene TRBV3-2) to TRBJ2-1; 8 positions match TRBD2. Germline trimming cut 0 bases from V and 6 bases from J; bases unmatched to any gene: 4. Germline V gene lookup returns CDR1 LGHDT and CDR2 YNNKEL (reference sequence). The CDR3 is 15 residues long. The CDR3 bases are TGTGCCAGCAGCCAAGATCGACTAGCGTTCAATGAGCAGTTCTTC. Translating it yields CASSQDRLAFNEQFF.

The V and J genes are TRBV7-3 and TRBJ1-2, with 9 nucleotides matching TRBD1. With 5 bases clipped from V and 6 bases from J, the junction kept 10 bases outside the gene matches. This CDR3 comprises 15 residues. CDR1 SGHTA and CDR2 FQGTGA come from the germline V gene. The chain's CDR3 is CASSPGQGNFDGYTF. For the CDR3, the DNA is TGTGCCAGCAGCCCGGGACAGGGTAACTTCGATGGCTACACCTTC.

This chain links TRBV28 with TRBJ1-6; 8 bases are shared with TRBD1. Trimming took 3 bases from V and 8 from J; bases not matched to a gene: 6. Germline V gene sequence: CDR1 MDHEN, CDR2 SYDVKM. The length of the CDR3 is 15 residues. The CDR3, as DNA: TGTGCCAGCAGTTTTACAGGGGGATTGGATTCACCCCTCCACTTT. Protein: CASSFTGGLDSPLHF.

The chain links TRBV7-9 to TRBJ1-3, with D possibly matching TRBD1 (5 bases). The CDR3 spans 15 residues. Germline values: CDR1 SEHNR, CDR2 FQNEAQ (reference sequence). Trimming pared 5 bases from V and 0 bases from J, leaving 11 bases between. The CDR3 protein is CASSTTTVSGNTIYF. The CDR3 DNA sequence: TGTGCCAGCAGCACTACGACAGTCTCTGGAAACACCATATATTTT.

This chain joins TRBV6-5 and TRBJ1-1, with a possible D match to TRBD1 (6 bases). V shed 0 bases and J shed 5 bases, with 13 bases lying between them. Germline V gene sequence: CDR1 MNHEY, CDR2 SVGAGI. This CDR3 comprises 15 residues. Here the CDR3 reads CASSYSRGGGTEAFF. DNA for the CDR3: TGTGCCAGCAGTTACTCACGGGGGGGCGGAACTGAAGCTTTCTTT.

This chain's CDR3 is CATSEAGPKETQYF. The DNA of the CDR3 is TGTGCCACCAGTGAGGCGGGACCCAAAGAGACCCAGTACTTC. The chain combines TRBV24-1 with TRBJ2-5, with D perhaps TRBD2 (6 bases). CDR3 length: 14 amino acids. Per germline, CDR1 KGHDR and CDR2 SFDVKD. Trimming stripped 4 bases from V and 3 bases from J, with 11 bases between.

The chain couples TRBV19 to TRBJ1-3; maybe TRBD1 (5 bases). V lost 9 bases and J 0 bases, leaving 9 bases between the germline ends. This CDR3 contains 13 residues. Looked up from germline, CDR1 is LNHDA and CDR2 is SQIVND (reference sequence). The CDR3 spells CASQGLSGNTIYF. CDR3 bases: TGTGCCAGCCAGGGTCTCTCTGGAAACACCATATATTTT.